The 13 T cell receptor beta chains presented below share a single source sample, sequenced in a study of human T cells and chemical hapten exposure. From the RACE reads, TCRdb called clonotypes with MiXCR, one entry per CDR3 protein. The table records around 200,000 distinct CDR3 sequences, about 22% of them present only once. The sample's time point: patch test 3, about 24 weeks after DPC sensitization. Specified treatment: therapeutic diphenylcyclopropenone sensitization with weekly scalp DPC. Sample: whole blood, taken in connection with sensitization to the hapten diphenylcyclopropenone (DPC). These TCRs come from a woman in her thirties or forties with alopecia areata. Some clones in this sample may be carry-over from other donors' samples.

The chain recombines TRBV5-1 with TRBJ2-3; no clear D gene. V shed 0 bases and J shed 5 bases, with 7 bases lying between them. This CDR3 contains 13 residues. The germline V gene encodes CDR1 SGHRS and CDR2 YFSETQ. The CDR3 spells CASSLVGRDTQYF. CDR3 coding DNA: TGCGCCAGCAGCTTGGTCGGGCGAGATACGCAGTATTTT.

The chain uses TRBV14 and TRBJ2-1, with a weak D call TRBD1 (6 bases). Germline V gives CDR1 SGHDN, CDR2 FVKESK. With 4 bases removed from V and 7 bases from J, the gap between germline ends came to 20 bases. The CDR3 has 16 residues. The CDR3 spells CASSRLTGLYSNEQFF. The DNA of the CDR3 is TGTGCCAGCAGCCGACTGACAGGCCTCTATTCTAATGAGCAGTTCTTC. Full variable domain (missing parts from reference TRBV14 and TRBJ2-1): EAGVTQFPSHSVIEKGQTVTLRCDPISGHDNLYWYRRVMGKEIKFLLHFVKESKQDESGMPNNRFLAERTGGTYSTLKVQPAELEDSGVYFCASSRLTGLYSNEQFFGPGTRLTVL.

Written as DNA, the CDR3 is TGTGCCATCAGTGAACCAGGAACCACCGGAGATACGCAGTATTTT. It yields the protein CAISEPGTTGDTQYF. J is TRBJ2-3 and V is TRBV10-3; D not resolved. CDR3 length: 15 residues. Trimming cost V 3 bases and J 5 bases, with 15 bases left between them. Germline V gene lookup returns CDR1 ENHRY and CDR2 SYGVKD.

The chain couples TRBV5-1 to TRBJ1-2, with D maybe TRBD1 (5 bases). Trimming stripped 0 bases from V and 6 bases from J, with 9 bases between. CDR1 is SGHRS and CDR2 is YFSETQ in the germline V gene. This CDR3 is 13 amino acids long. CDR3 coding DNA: TGCGCCAGCAGCTTGGCCAGGGAGAATGGCTACACCTTC. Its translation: CASSLARENGYTF.

The CDR3 sequence is CASSFGVRGQKTYEQYF. For the CDR3, the DNA is TGTGCCAGCAGTTTCGGGGTTCGTGGACAGAAGACCTACGAGCAGTACTTC. The chain is built from TRBV6-2 or TRBV6-3 and TRBJ2-7; perhaps TRBD1 as D (6 bases). This CDR3 region has 17 residues. Trimming stripped 4 bases from V and 2 bases from J, with 21 bases between. Germline CDR1 is MNHEY and CDR2 is SVGEGT.

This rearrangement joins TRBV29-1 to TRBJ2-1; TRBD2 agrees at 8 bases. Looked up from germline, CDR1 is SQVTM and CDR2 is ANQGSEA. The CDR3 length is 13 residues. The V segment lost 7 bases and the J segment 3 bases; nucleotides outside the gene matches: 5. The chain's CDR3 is CSGRAGDYNEQFF. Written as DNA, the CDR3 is TGCAGCGGGAGAGCGGGAGACTACAATGAGCAGTTCTTC.

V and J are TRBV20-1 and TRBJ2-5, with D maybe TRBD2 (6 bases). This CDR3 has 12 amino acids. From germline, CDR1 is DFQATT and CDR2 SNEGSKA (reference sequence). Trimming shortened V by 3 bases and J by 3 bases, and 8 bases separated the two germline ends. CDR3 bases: TGCAGTGCTAGTTGGGGGGAAGAGACCCAGTACTTC. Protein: CSASWGEETQYF.

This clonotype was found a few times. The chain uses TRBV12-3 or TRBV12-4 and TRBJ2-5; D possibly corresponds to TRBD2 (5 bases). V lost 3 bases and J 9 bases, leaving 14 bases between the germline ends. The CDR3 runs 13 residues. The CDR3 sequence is CASSFVRPGAQYF. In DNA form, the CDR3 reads TGTGCCAGCAGTTTCGTCCGGCCCGGGGCCCAGTACTTC.

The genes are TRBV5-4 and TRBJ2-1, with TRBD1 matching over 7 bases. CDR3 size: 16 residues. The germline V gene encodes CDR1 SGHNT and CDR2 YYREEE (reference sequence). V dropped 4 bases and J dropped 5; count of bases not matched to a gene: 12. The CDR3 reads CASSHRGQGSNNEQFF. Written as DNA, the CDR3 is TGTGCCAGCAGCCACAGGGGTCAGGGGTCGAACAATGAGCAGTTCTTC.

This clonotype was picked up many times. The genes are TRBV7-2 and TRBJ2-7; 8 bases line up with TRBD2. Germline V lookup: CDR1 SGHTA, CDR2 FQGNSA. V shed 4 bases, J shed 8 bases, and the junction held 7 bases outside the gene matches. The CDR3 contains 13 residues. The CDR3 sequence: CASSSGLAIKQYF. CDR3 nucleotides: TGTGCCAGCAGCTCCGGACTAGCTATCAAGCAGTACTTC.

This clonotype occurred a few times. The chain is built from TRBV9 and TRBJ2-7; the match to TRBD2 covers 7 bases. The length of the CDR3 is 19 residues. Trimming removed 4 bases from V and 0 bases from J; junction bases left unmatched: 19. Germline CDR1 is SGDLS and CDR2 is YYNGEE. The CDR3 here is CASSPQIGSGPKSSYEQYF. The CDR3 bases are TGTGCCAGCAGCCCCCAGATAGGTAGCGGGCCAAAGAGCTCCTACGAGCAGTACTTC.

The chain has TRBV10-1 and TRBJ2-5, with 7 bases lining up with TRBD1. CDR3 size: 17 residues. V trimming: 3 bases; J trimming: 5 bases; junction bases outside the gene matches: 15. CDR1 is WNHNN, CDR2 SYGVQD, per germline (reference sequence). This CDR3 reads CASSEVSSPGGMETQYF. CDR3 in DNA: TGCGCCAGCAGTGAAGTCTCCTCCCCAGGGGGAATGGAGACCCAGTACTTC.

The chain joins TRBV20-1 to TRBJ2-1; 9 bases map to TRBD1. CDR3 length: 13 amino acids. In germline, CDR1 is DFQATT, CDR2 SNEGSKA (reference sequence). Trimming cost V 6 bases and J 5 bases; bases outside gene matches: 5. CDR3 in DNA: TGCAGTGCCGACCGGGACAGGGACAATGAGCAGTTCTTC. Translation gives CSADRDRDNEQFF.